Following are 16 T cell receptor beta chains from one sample sequenced in a study of control samples from healthy donors and cancer patients. Produced via immunoSEQ multiplex PCR; TCRdb's table is partial and in-frame only. The sample holds about 100,000 clones; more than 90% are singletons and the top ten take approximately 3%. The specimen sequenced was blood. Receptors originate from a human donor in good health. The donor label of this sample is uncertain.

As regards this clone: Additional DNA sequences in this sample encode the identical CDR3. The gene calls are TRBV6-1 and TRBJ2-3, with D perhaps TRBD2 (6 bases). The CDR3 length is 15 residues. V was clipped by 2 bases and J by 3 bases, with 12 bases between them. The germline CDR1 and CDR2 sequences are MNHNS and SASEGT. The CDR3 DNA sequence: TGTGCCAGCAGTGAATGGGGTCGGGAGACAGATACGCAGTATTTT. Translation: CASSEWGRETDTQYF.

CDR3 nucleotides: TGTGCCAGCAGTGAAGCAGGGTTGGGAAACACCATATATTTT. Translated: CASSEAGLGNTIYF. The V call is TRBV6-1, the J call TRBJ1-3; D not certain. Germline CDR1 MNHNS, CDR2 SASEGT. The CDR3 is 14 amino acids. V was pared by 0 bases and J by 4 bases, with 7 bases between.

V usage is TRBV5-4 and J usage is TRBJ2-7; 9 positions agree with TRBD1. The germline gives CDR1 SGHNT, CDR2 YYREEE (reference sequence). The V segment lost 2 bases and the J segment 5 bases; nucleotides outside the gene matches: 8. This CDR3 spans 15 amino acids. CDR3 DNA sequence: TGTGCCAGCAGCTTACCCGGGACAGGGTTCCACGAGCAGTACTTC. Amino acids: CASSLPGTGFHEQYF.

This rearrangement joins TRBV18 to TRBJ2-1, with 7 bases identical to TRBD1. This CDR3 comprises 14 residues. Germline V gene sequence: CDR1 KGHSH, CDR2 LQKENI. J gave up 7 bases and V 1 base, and 4 bases lay outside the gene matches. CDR3 DNA: TGTGCCAGCTCACCACAGGGGGCGCTTAATGAGCAGTTCTTC. Its protein is CASSPQGALNEQFF.

The chain couples TRBV9 to TRBJ1-4; D unclear. V lost 0 bases and J lost 4, with 10 bases in between. The CDR3 is 15 amino acids. Germline lookup yields CDR1 SGDLS and CDR2 YYNGEE. The CDR3 DNA follows: TGTGCCAGCAGCGTAGGAGACATTCGTAATGAAAAACTGTTTTTT. Amino acids: CASSVGDIRNEKLFF.

The chain is built from TRBV29-1 and TRBJ2-2; D is unresolved. Trimming removed 5 bases at V and 5 bases at J, with 6 bases between. The CDR3 is made up of 11 amino acids. The V gene's germline CDR1 is SQVTM and CDR2 ANQGSEA. The CDR3 sequence: CSVHGTGELFF. The CDR3 DNA reads TGCAGCGTTCACGGGACCGGGGAGCTGTTTTTT.

The genes are TRBV5-4 and TRBJ1-2; possible D gene TRBD1, 6 bases. Trimming left V 4 bases short and J 4 bases short, with 17 bases between. CDR1 is SGHNT, CDR2 YYREEE, per germline (reference sequence). The CDR3 spans 15 residues. CDR3 sequence reads: CASSQNRVPTYGYTF. Here the CDR3 DNA reads TGTGCCAGCAGCCAAAACAGGGTCCCTACCTATGGCTACACCTTC.

The table lists this clone with a count of one. This chain uses TRBV15 with TRBJ1-1; TRBD1 is a possible D gene (5 bases). Looked up from germline, CDR1 is LNHNV and CDR2 is YYDKDF (reference sequence). V shed 3 bases and J shed 1 base, with 6 bases lying between them. The CDR3 is 13 amino acids. CDR3 nucleotides: TGTGCCACCAGCAGGGGGGAGAACACTGAAGCTTTCTTT. This gives the protein CATSRGENTEAFF. Combining the CDR3 with reference TRBV15 and TRBJ1-1 gives the whole variable domain DAMVIQNPRYQVTQFGKPVTLSCSQTLNHNVMYWYQQKSSQAPKLLFHYYDKDFNNEADTPDNFQSRRPNTSFCFLDIRSPGLGDTAMYLCATSRGENTEAFFGQGTRLTVV.

This chain uses TRBV28 with TRBJ2-5; tentatively, D is TRBD1 or TRBD2 (5 bases each). The CDR3 has 17 residues. V shed 5 bases and J shed 2 bases, with 21 bases lying between them. Germline V gives CDR1 MDHEN, CDR2 SYDVKM. The CDR3 protein is CASSRVLVKGSQETQYF. CDR3 sequence (DNA): TGTGCCAGCAGTCGCGTACTAGTCAAGGGGTCACAAGAGACCCAGTACTTC.

This CDR3 reads CASSLVALAGPYNEQFF. The CDR3 coding sequence is TGTGCCAGCAGCTTAGTAGCGCTAGCGGGGCCCTACAATGAGCAGTTCTTC. The V call is TRBV11-2, the J call TRBJ2-1; 9 bases agree with TRBD2. This CDR3 region has 17 residues. Losses at the gene ends were 1 base for V and 2 bases for J; bases not matched to a gene: 6. The V gene's germline CDR1 is SGHAT and CDR2 FQNNGV.

V and J are TRBV18 and TRBJ2-1, with 9 positions matching TRBD1. Germline CDR1 reads KGHSH; CDR2 reads LQKENI. Germline trimming cut 3 bases from V and 9 bases from J; bases unmatched to any gene: 6. CDR3 length: 14 amino acids. The CDR3, as DNA: TGTGCCAGCTCACCCGGGACAGGGTTGAGTGAGCAGTTCTTC. Residues: CASSPGTGLSEQFF.

The chain joins TRBV30 to TRBJ1-1, with D uncertain. This CDR3 is built from 15 residues. Germline CDR1 GTSNPN, CDR2 SVGIG (reference sequence). Trimming left V 6 bases short and J 4 bases short, with 21 bases between. The CDR3 DNA reads TGTGCCTGCTTTAACCGGGCCAACGGGATCACTGAAGCTTTCTTT. Its protein is CACFNRANGITEAFF. The complete variable domain, with remaining parts taken from reference TRBV30 and TRBJ1-1, reads SQTIHQWPATLVQPVGSPLSLECTVEGTSNPNLYWYRQAAGRGLQLLFYSVGIGQISSEVPQNLSASRPQDRQFILSSKKLLLSDSGFYLCACFNRANGITEAFFGQGTRLTVV.

The rearrangement links TRBV7-2 to TRBJ2-1; maybe TRBD1 (5 bases). Germline V gene sequence: CDR1 SGHTA, CDR2 FQGNSA. This CDR3 has 16 residues. Trimming took 8 bases from V and 8 from J, leaving 25 bases between them. The CDR3 coding sequence is TGTGCCAGCTACCCGTGGAATGAACCGATGACAGATGAGCAGTTCTTC. This sequence encodes CASYPWNEPMTDEQFF.

Note on this clone: This CDR3 is also generated by other DNA sequences in the sample. The rearrangement uses TRBV7-3 and TRBJ2-2; the D gene is possibly TRBD2 (5 bases). From germline, CDR1 is SGHTA and CDR2 FQGTGA. Trimming shortened V by 1 base and J by 1 base, and 13 bases separated the two germline ends. The CDR3 has 17 residues. The CDR3 DNA reads TGTGCCAGCAGCTTAAAAACTGGAGGATTGAACACCGGGGAGCTGTTTTTT. It specifies CASSLKTGGLNTGELFF.

The chain is built from TRBV28 and TRBJ2-1; 8 bases line up with TRBD2. With 5 bases clipped from V and 0 bases from J, the junction kept 0 bases outside the gene matches. This CDR3 region has 14 residues. Germline CDR1 and CDR2: MDHEN and SYDVKM. The CDR3 sequence is CASSREGSYNEQFF. The CDR3 DNA reads as TGTGCCAGCAGTCGGGAGGGCTCCTACAATGAGCAGTTCTTC.

This clone was counted a few times. This chain connects TRBV2 to TRBJ2-5, with 9 bases matching TRBD2. J lost 2 bases, V lost 5 bases, and 6 bases had no gene match. The germline gives CDR1 SNHLY, CDR2 FYNNEI. The CDR3 extends over 15 amino acids. The CDR3 DNA sequence: TGTGCCAGCAGTTTGCCAGCGGGAGGACAAGAGACCCAGTACTTC. Encoded protein: CASSLPAGGQETQYF.